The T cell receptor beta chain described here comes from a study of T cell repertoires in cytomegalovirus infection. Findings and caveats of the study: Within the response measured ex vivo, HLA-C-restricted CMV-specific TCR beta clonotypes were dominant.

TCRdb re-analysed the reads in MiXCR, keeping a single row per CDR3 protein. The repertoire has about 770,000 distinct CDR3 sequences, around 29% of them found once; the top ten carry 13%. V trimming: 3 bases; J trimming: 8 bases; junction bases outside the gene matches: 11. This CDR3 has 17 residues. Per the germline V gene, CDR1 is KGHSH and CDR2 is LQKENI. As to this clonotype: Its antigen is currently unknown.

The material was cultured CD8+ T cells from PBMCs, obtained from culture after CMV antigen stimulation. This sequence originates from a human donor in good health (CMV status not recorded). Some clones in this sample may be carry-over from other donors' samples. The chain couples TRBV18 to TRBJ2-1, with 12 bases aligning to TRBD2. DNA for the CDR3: TGTGCCAGCTCACCTCCTGATGCTAGCGGGGGGGCGTATGAGCAGTTCTTC. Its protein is CASSPPDASGGAYEQFF.